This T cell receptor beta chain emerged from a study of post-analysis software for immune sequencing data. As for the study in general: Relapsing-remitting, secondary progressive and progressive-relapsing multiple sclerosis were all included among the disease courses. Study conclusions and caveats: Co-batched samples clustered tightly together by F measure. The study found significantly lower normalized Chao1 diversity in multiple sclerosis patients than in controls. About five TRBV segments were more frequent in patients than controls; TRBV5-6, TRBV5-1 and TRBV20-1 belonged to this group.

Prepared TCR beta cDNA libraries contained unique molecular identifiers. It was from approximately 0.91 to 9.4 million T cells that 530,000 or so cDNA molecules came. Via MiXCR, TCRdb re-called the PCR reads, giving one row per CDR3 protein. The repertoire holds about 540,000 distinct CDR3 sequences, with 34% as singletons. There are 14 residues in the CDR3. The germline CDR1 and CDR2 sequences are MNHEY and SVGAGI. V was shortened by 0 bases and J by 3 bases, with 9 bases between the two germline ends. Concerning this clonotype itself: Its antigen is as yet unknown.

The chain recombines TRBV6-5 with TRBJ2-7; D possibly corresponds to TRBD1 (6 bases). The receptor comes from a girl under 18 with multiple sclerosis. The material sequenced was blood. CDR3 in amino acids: CASSYSGQYYEQYF. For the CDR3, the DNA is TGTGCCAGCAGTTACTCTGGACAGTACTACGAGCAGTACTTC.